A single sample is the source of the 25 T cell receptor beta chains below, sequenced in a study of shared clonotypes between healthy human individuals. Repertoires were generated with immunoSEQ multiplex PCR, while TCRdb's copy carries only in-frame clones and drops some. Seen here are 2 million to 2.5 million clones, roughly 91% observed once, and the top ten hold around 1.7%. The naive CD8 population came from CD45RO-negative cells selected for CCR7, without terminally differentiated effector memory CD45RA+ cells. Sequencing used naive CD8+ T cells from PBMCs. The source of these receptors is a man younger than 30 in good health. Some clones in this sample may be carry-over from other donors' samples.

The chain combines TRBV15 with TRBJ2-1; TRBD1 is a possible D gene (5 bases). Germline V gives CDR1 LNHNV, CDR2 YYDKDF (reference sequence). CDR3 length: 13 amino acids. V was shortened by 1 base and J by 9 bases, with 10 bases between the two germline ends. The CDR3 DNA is TGTGCCACCAGCAGAGCAGGGAAGGGTGAGCAGTTCTTC. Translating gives CATSRAGKGEQFF.

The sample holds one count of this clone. CDR3 in DNA: TGTGCCAGCAGTTCCTCCGGCCACAGGGGTTATCGGAACGAGCAGTACTTC. Residues: CASSSSGHRGYRNEQYF. The chain is built from TRBV27 and TRBJ2-7; 7 positions match TRBD1. Unmatched junction bases numbered 17, after V lost 4 bases and J lost 5 bases. Germline V gene lookup returns CDR1 MNHEY and CDR2 SMNVEV (reference sequence). The CDR3 loop spans 17 amino acids.

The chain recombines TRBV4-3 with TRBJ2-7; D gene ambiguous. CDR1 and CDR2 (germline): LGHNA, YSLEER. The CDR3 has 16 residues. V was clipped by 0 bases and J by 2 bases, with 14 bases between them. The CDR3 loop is CASSQDLETVTYEQYF. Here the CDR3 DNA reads TGCGCCAGCAGCCAAGATCTGGAGACTGTTACCTACGAGCAGTACTTC.

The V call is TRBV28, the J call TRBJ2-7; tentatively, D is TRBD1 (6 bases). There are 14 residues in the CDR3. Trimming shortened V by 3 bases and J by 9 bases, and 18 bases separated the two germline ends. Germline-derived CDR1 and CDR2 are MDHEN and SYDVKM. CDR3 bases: TGTGCCAGCAGTTTCGATCTGGGGGCAGGGAGGCAGTACTTC. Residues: CASSFDLGAGRQYF.

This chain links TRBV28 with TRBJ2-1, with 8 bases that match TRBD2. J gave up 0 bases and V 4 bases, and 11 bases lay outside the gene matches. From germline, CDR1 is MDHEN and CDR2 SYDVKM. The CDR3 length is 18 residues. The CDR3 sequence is CASSSRHQRGSSYNEQFF. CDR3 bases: TGTGCCAGCAGTTCCAGACACCAGCGGGGGAGCTCCTACAATGAGCAGTTCTTC.

The CDR3 DNA is TGTGCCAGCAGAACTCGGGACAGCCAAGAGACCCAGTACTTC. Its translation: CASRTRDSQETQYF. The V and J genes are TRBV7-8 and TRBJ2-5; 7 bases map to TRBD1. Germline-derived CDR1 and CDR2 are SGHVS and FQNEAQ. V lost 6 bases, J lost 1 base, and 5 bases stayed unmatched. This CDR3 is 14 amino acids long.

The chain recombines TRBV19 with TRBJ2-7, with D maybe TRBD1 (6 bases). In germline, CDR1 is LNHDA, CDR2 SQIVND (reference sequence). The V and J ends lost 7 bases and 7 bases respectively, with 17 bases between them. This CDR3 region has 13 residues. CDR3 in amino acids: CASIQGQFREQYF. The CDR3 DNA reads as TGTGCCAGTATTCAGGGGCAGTTTCGGGAGCAGTACTTC.

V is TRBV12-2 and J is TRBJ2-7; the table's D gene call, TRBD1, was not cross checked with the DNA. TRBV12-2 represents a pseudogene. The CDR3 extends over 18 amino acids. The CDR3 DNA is TGTGCAAGTCGCTTTAAGATCCCGAAGGGACAGGGTGACTACGAGCAGTACTTC. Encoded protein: CASRFKIPKGQGDYEQYF.

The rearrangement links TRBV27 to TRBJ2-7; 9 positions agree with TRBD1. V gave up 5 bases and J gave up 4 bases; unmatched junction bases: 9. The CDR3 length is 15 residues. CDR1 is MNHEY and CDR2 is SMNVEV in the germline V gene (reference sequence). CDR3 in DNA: TGTGCCAGCAGTCCCCGACAGGGGGGTGGTTACGAGCAGTACTTC. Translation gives CASSPRQGGGYEQYF.

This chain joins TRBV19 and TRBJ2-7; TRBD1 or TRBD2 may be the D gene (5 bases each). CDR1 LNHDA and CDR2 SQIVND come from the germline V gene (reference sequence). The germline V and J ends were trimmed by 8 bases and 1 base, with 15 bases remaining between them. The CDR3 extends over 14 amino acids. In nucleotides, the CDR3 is TGTGCCAGTGGGGACCCAGGGTCATCCTACGAGCAGTACTTC. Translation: CASGDPGSSYEQYF.

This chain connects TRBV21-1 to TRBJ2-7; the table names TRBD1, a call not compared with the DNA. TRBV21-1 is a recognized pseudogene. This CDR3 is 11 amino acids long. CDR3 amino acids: CASTATGEQYF. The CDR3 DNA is TGTGCCAGCACCGCGACAGGGGAGCAGTACTTC.

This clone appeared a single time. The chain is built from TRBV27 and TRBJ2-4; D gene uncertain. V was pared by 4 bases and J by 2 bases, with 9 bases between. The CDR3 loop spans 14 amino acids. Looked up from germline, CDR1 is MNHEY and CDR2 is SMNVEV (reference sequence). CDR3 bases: TGTGCCAGCAGTTCCCGAAGAACCAAAAACATTCAGTACTTC. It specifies CASSSRRTKNIQYF.

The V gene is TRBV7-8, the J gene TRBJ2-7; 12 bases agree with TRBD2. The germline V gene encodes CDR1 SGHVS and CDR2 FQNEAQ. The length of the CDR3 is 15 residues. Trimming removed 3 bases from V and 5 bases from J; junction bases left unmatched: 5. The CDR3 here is CASSFWTSGKDEQYF. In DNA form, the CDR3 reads TGTGCCAGCAGCTTCTGGACTAGCGGGAAGGACGAGCAGTACTTC. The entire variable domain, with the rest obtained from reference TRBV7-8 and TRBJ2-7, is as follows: GAGVSQSPRYKVAKRGQDVALRCDPISGHVSLFWYQQALGQGPEFLTYFQNEAQLDKSGLPSDRFFAERPEGSVSTLKIQRTQQEDSAVYLCASSFWTSGKDEQYFGPGTRLTVT.

The CDR3 here is CASSLWQGQPQHF. The DNA of the CDR3 is TGTGCCAGCAGTTTGTGGCAGGGCCAGCCCCAGCATTTT. This sequence joins TRBV27 and TRBJ1-5; TRBD1 might be the D (5 bases). There are 13 residues in the CDR3. Trimming cost V 3 bases and J 7 bases, with 10 bases left between them. Germline CDR1 reads MNHEY; CDR2 reads SMNVEV (reference sequence).

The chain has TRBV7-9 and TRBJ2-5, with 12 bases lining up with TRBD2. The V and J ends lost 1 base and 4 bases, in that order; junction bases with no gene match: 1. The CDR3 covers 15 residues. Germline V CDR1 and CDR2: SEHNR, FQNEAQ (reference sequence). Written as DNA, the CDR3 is TGTGCCAGCAGCTTAGGACTAGCGGGAGTAGAGACCCAGTACTTC. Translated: CASSLGLAGVETQYF.

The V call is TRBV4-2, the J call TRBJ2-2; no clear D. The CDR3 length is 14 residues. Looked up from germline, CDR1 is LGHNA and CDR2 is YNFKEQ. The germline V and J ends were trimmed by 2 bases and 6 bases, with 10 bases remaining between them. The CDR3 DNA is TGTGCCAGCAGCCAAACCAGGTTGTCCGGGGAGCTGTTTTTT. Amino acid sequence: CASSQTRLSGELFF.

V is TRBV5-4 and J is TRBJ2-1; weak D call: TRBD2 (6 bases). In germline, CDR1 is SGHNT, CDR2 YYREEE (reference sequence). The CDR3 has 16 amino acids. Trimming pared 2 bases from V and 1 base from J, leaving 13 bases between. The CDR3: CASSFPGVGSYNEQFF. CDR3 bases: TGTGCCAGCAGCTTTCCGGGAGTAGGGTCCTACAATGAGCAGTTCTTC.

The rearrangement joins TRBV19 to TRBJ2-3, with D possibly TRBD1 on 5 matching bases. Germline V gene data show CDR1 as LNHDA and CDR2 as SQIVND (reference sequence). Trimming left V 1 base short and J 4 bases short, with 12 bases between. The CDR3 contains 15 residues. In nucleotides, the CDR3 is TGTGCCAGTAGTATAGTGTCATCCAGGGCAGATACGCAGTATTTT. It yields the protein CASSIVSSRADTQYF.

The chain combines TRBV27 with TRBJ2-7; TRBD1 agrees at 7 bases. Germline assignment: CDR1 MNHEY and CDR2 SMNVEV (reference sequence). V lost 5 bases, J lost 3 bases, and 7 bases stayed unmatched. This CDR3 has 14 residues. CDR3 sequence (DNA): TGTGCCAGCAGTCCCGGGACAGAGCACTACGAGCAGTACTTC. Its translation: CASSPGTEHYEQYF.

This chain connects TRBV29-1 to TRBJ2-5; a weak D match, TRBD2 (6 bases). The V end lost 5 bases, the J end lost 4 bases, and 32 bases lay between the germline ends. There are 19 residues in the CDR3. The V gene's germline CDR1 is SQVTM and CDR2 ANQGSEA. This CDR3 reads CSVKTYQGGSRWLGETQYF. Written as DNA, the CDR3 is TGCAGCGTTAAAACGTATCAGGGAGGTTCTCGGTGGTTGGGAGAGACCCAGTACTTC.

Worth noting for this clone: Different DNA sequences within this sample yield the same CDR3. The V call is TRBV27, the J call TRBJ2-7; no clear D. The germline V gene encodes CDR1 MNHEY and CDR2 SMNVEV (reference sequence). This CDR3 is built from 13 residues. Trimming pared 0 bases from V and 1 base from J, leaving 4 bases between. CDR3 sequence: CASSLSLSYEQYF. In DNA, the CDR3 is TGTGCCAGCAGTTTATCGTTGTCCTACGAGCAGTACTTC.

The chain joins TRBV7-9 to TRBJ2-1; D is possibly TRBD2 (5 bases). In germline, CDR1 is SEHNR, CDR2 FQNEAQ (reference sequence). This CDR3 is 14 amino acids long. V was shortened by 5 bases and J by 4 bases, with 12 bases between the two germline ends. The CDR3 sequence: CASSARTGYNEQFF. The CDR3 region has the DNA TGTGCCAGCAGCGCTCGGACTGGTTACAATGAGCAGTTCTTC.

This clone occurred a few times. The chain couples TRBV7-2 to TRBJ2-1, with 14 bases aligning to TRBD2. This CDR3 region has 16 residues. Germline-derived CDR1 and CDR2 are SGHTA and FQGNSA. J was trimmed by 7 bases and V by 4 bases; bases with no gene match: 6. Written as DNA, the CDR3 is TGTGCCAGCAGCTGGGGACTAGCGGGAGTTGGAAATGAGCAGTTCTTC. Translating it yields CASSWGLAGVGNEQFF.

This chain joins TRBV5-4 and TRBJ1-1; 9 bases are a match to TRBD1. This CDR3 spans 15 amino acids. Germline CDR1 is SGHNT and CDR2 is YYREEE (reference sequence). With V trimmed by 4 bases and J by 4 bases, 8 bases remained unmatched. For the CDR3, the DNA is TGTGCCAGCAGCCAGGCTACAGGGGGCTTCACTGAAGCTTTCTTT. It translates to CASSQATGGFTEAFF.

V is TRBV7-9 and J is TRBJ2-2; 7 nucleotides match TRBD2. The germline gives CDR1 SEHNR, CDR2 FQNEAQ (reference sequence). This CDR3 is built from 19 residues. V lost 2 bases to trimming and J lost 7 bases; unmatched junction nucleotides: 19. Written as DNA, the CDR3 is TGTGCCAGCAGCTTATGGAGCGGGGCCACCGAAGAGTACATCGGGGAGCTGTTTTTT. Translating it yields CASSLWSGATEEYIGELFF.